This T cell receptor beta chain emerged from a study of PD-L1 blockade in urothelial cancer. For the study at large: Blood samples had a median of approximately 140,000 T cells, 83,000 or so unique TCRs, and clonality about 0.074.

Trimming removed 8 bases at V and 3 bases at J, with 13 bases between. This CDR3 comprises 14 residues. Germline CDR1 SEHNR, CDR2 FQNEAQ (reference sequence). Synthetic TCR analog templates were spiked into each PCR. Repertoires were generated with immunoSEQ multiplex PCR, while TCRdb's copy carries only in-frame clones and drops some. The sample includes about 70,000 clones, about 85% of them seen just once. This clone turned up a few times. Its matching antigen is unknown. Study conclusions and caveats: A pretreatment blood TCR clonality that fell below the median predicted better progression-free and overall survival.

The TCR sequence derives from a man aged 70-80 years with urothelial cancer. This rearrangement joins TRBV7-9 to TRBJ2-2; possibly TRBD2 for D (6 bases). Sequencing was performed on PBMCs, taken around atezolizumab (anti-PD-L1) treatment. CDR3 bases: TGTGCCAGCGAACTAGCCGATTACACCGGGGAGCTGTTTTTT. Protein sequence: CASELADYTGELFF.